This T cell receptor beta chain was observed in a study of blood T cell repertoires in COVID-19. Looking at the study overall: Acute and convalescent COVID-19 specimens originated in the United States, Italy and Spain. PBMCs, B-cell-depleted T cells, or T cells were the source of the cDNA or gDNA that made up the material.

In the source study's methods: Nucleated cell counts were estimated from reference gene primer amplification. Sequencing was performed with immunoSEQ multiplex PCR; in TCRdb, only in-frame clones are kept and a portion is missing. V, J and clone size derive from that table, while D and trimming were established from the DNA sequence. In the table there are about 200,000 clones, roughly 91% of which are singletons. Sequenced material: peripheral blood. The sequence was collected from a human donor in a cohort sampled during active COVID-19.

CDR3 nucleotide sequence: TGTGCCAGCTCACCAAGGAGGATTGGAAATGGCTACACCTTC. Translated: CASSPRRIGNGYTF. The chain has TRBV18 and TRBJ1-2; D gene unclear. This CDR3 comprises 14 residues. V dropped 2 bases and J dropped 6 bases, with 13 bases sitting between them. The germline V gene has CDR1 KGHSH and CDR2 LQKENI. Variable domain in full (rest from reference TRBV18 and TRBJ1-2): NAGVMQNPRHLVRRRGQEARLRCSPMKGHSHVYWYRQLPEEGLKFMVYLQKENIIDESGMPKERFSAEFPKEGPSILRIQQVVRGDSAAYFCASSPRRIGNGYTFGSGTRLTVV.